These 14 T cell receptor beta chains came from one sample sequenced in a study of T-cell memory formation after mild COVID-19. TCRdb called the 5' RACE reads again in MiXCR, with one record for every CDR3 protein. The sample holds a few hundred thousand distinct CDR3 sequences, around 16% seen once. Sample: PBMCs or a T cell subset sorted from them (not recorded which). These receptors were collected from a man between 18 and 35 years old who had mild COVID-19 (a few samples of this study predate the infection). Cell type and time point are not known.

This clonotype was seen many times. CDR3 residues: CASSIYAEQFF. The CDR3 nucleotides read TGTGCCAGCAGCATTTACGCTGAGCAGTTCTTC. This chain joins TRBV7-8 and TRBJ2-1; D remains ambiguous. The germline CDR1 and CDR2 sequences are SGHVS and FQNEAQ. This CDR3 comprises 11 residues. V gave up 5 bases and J gave up 9 bases, with 8 bases separating them.

The chain links TRBV5-6 to TRBJ2-1; TRBD1 agrees at 8 bases. Germline CDR1 SGHDT, CDR2 YYEEEE. The CDR3 is 15 residues long. The V segment lost 2 bases and the J segment 5 bases; nucleotides outside the gene matches: 6. For the CDR3, the DNA is TGTGCCAGCAGCTTTTTACAGGGGGGCCACAATGAGCAGTTCTTC. This translates into CASSFLQGGHNEQFF.

This clonotype was counted a few times. The chain links TRBV5-1 to TRBJ2-1; TRBD1 matches at 9 bases. The V segment lost 3 bases and the J segment 10 bases; nucleotides outside the gene matches: 17. Germline CDR1 is SGHRS and CDR2 is YFSETQ. The CDR3 is 17 amino acids. This chain's CDR3 is CASSSLTGGAGSFEQFF. The CDR3, as DNA: TGCGCCAGCAGCTCGCTCACAGGGGGCGCGGGGTCCTTCGAGCAGTTCTTC.

This clonotype was recorded a few times. This chain links TRBV7-6 with TRBJ2-1; perhaps TRBD1 as D (7 bases). This CDR3 comprises 13 residues. Germline CDR1 and CDR2: SGHVS and FNYEAQ. The ends were cut back, 5 bases at V and 12 bases at J, with 17 bases in the middle. In DNA, the CDR3 is TGTGCCAGCAGCCCGACAGGGACTCGGGGGCAGTTCTTC. Amino acid sequence: CASSPTGTRGQFF.

The chain combines TRBV5-1 with TRBJ2-5; D is possibly TRBD1 (6 bases). Trimming took off 5 bases at V and 2 bases at J, with 19 bases between the two ends. Germline V CDR1 and CDR2: SGHRS, YFSETQ. This CDR3 is 16 amino acids long. CDR3 protein: CASRYGQPQRQETQYF. CDR3 sequence (DNA): TGCGCCAGCAGATACGGACAGCCCCAAAGGCAAGAGACCCAGTACTTC.

This clonotype appeared many times. The V and J genes are TRBV11-2 and TRBJ2-2; D is uncertain. In germline, CDR1 is SGHAT, CDR2 FQNNGV. The V gene lost 1 base and the J gene lost 4 bases, with 13 bases spanning the gap. The CDR3 is 16 amino acids. CDR3 nucleotides: TGTGCCAGCAGCTTAGCAGGTACCCACGGCACCGGGGAGCTGTTTTTT. Its protein is CASSLAGTHGTGELFF.

V usage is TRBV5-1 and J usage is TRBJ2-3; either TRBD1 or TRBD2 may fit D (6 bases each). V lost 0 bases, J lost 4 bases, and 15 bases lay in between. The CDR3 contains 16 residues. Germline-derived CDR1 and CDR2 are SGHRS and YFSETQ. CDR3 in DNA: TGCGCCAGCAGCTTGGTCCCCGGGGGCCCCCCAGATACGCAGTATTTT. It encodes CASSLVPGGPPDTQYF. Full variable domain (missing parts from reference TRBV5-1 and TRBJ2-3): KAGVTQTPRYLIKTRGQQVTLSCSPISGHRSVSWYQQTPGQGLQFLFEYFSETQRNKGNFPGRFSGRQFSNSRSEMNVSTLELGDSALYLCASSLVPGGPPDTQYFGPGTRLTVL.

The sample holds many counts of this clonotype. The genes are TRBV5-1 and TRBJ2-1, with D possibly being TRBD2 (6 bases). CDR1 is SGHRS, CDR2 YFSETQ, per germline. This CDR3 is 13 amino acids long. V dropped 4 bases and J dropped 8 bases, with 13 bases sitting between them. The CDR3 DNA reads as TGCGCCAGCAGCCACTCTAGCGTACATGAGCAGTTCTTC. This codes for CASSHSSVHEQFF.

There are a few counts of this clonotype. The chain joins TRBV4-3 to TRBJ2-1; D gene unclear. Per germline, CDR1 LGHNA and CDR2 YSLEER. The V gene lost 1 base and the J gene lost 5 bases, with 9 bases spanning the gap. The CDR3 consists of 14 residues. CDR3 in amino acids: CASSQVAQNNEQFF. The DNA for the CDR3 is TGCGCCAGCAGCCAAGTAGCCCAGAACAATGAGCAGTTCTTC.

The sample holds a few counts of this clonotype. The chain employs TRBV11-2 and TRBJ1-2; D is unresolved. CDR1 SGHAT and CDR2 FQNNGV come from the germline V gene. This CDR3 is built from 15 residues. The ends were cut back, 4 bases at V and 8 bases at J, with 20 bases in the middle. The CDR3 here is CASSSAAVGVKGYTF. In nucleotides, the CDR3 is TGTGCCAGCAGCTCGGCGGCGGTCGGGGTAAAAGGCTACACCTTC.

The CDR3 reads CASSPPAGYNEQFF. In DNA, the CDR3 is TGTGCCAGCTCACCTCCAGCGGGGTACAATGAGCAGTTCTTC. The gene calls are TRBV18 and TRBJ2-1; 7 nucleotides align to TRBD2. The CDR3 is 14 amino acids. V was clipped by 3 bases and J by 4 bases; unmatched bases: 3. Germline assignment: CDR1 KGHSH and CDR2 LQKENI. The full variable domain, rest sourced from reference TRBV18 and TRBJ2-1, is NAGVMQNPRHLVRRRGQEARLRCSPMKGHSHVYWYRQLPEEGLKFMVYLQKENIIDESGMPKERFSAEFPKEGPSILRIQQVVRGDSAAYFCASSPPAGYNEQFFGPGTRLTVL.

The chain is built from TRBV6-6 and TRBJ2-7, with 7 nucleotides matching TRBD1. Germline loops: CDR1 MNHNY, CDR2 SVGAGI (reference sequence). This CDR3 is built from 14 residues. The J segment lost 5 bases and the V segment lost 3 bases, leaving 7 bases of the junction unmatched. The CDR3 nucleotides are TGTGCCAGCAGTTATTTTACAGGGGCCAACGAGCAGTACTTC. Translating it yields CASSYFTGANEQYF.

The chain combines TRBV29-1 with TRBJ1-1, with 10 positions matching TRBD1. CDR1 is SQVTM and CDR2 is ANQGSEA in the germline V gene. The CDR3 is 15 residues long. The V segment lost 6 bases and the J segment 3 bases; nucleotides outside the gene matches: 10. The CDR3 bases are TGCAGCGTAAGGAGGACAGGGGGGAGGGACACTGAAGCTTTCTTT. This encodes CSVRRTGGRDTEAFF.

This clonotype was picked up a small number of times. The chain employs TRBV7-2 and TRBJ2-5; weak D call: TRBD2 (6 bases). V gave up 5 bases and J gave up 3 bases, with 13 bases separating them. The CDR3 extends over 14 amino acids. CDR1 SGHTA and CDR2 FQGNSA come from the germline V gene. In DNA, the CDR3 is TGTGCCAGCAGCGTCCAGGAGGGGAAAGAGACCCAGTACTTC. This translates into CASSVQEGKETQYF.